This is a list of T cell receptor beta chains from one sample in a study of STAT5B mutations in CD4+ large granular lymphocyte leukemia. This table comes from immunoSEQ multiplex PCR, and its TCRdb copy is limited to in-frame clones, with some not included. Among fewer than 45,000 clones listed, over 70% were seen once. The specimen was CD4+ T cells from blood buffy coats. The receptors come from a human donor in good health. The CDR3 runs from the conserved cysteine through the conserved F or W. Each record gives: J gene, V gene, CDR3 protein.

TRBJ1-2,TRBV5-1,CASSLGGQGYGYTF
TRBJ2-7,TRBV7-9,CASSSSVNTYEQYF
TRBJ1-1,TRBV11-2,CASSLSGGWNTEAFF
TRBJ1-1,TRBV7-2,CASSLEEGTEAFF
TRBJ1-5,TRBV19,CASSQTGFNQPQHF
TRBJ2-5,TRBV18,CASSPPGEQETQYF
TRBJ2-5,TRBV5-1,CASRVRPQETQYF
TRBJ1-2,TRBV7-9,CASSLAQDGYTF
TRBJ2-7,TRBV5-1,CASSPRAEGDEQYF
TRBJ1-2,TRBV19,CASTTQASNYGYTF
TRBJ1-5,TRBV6-5,CASSYLGQDFQPQHF
TRBJ1-2,TRBV11-1,CASRDFGGGYTF
TRBJ2-7,TRBV7-9,CASSRAGLPHEQYF
TRBJ2-1,TRBV7-2,CASSLEGGPYNEQFF
TRBJ2-3,TRBV6-6,CASKVAPYTDTQYF
TRBJ1-2,TRBV7-2,CASSTPGGRVVYGYTF
TRBJ1-6,TRBV7-2,CASSSATGTENSPLHF
TRBJ1-4,TRBV18,CASSRSGGPNEKLFF
TRBJ2-5,TRBV2,CASQGGGQETQYF
TRBJ1-1,TRBV27,CASSSTRQAFF
TRBJ1-4,TRBV7-9,CASSLWTGNEKLFF
TRBJ2-1,TRBV4-1,CASSQVSGGVYNEQFF
TRBJ1-2,TRBV4-1,CASSQVGQVDYGYTF
TRBJ1-2,TRBV5-8,CASSLAQTNYGYTF
TRBJ1-2,TRBV19,CASRGQGAPGYTF
TRBJ2-6,TRBV7-8,CASSLTGTPGSGANVLTF
TRBJ1-1,TRBV5-1,CASSSGTGTLNTEAFF
TRBJ1-2,TRBV6-5,CASSSQRHGFMGYTF
TRBJ2-1,TRBV14,CASSQESGGWSNEQFF
TRBJ2-1,TRBV7-2,CASSSRTSGDDEQFF
TRBJ1-1,TRBV5-8,CASSSDLVGAFF
TRBJ2-7,TRBV21-1,CASSKEGKVRVAGGPYEQYF
TRBJ1-1,TRBV6-6,CASRLIQTEAFF
TRBJ2-7,TRBV5-4,CASSLGRGAGVSYEQYF
TRBJ1-4,TRBV18,CASSTRQGATNEKLFF
TRBJ2-7,TRBV5-1,CASSGGAAGTLYEQYF
TRBJ2-7,TRBV5-4,CASNQDRGYEQYF
TRBJ2-3,TRBV29-1,CSVGDNTQYF
TRBJ2-3,TRBV27,CASSLLGSADITDTQYF
TRBJ2-5,TRBV5-4,CASSLRGFGETQYF
TRBJ2-7,TRBV5-8,CASSLGLGGAYEQYF
TRBJ2-5,TRBV7-8,CASSLTSAAGGTQYF
TRBJ2-7,TRBV7-3,CASSPTGSEQYF
TRBJ2-2,TRBV5-1,CASSLVGAGELFF
TRBJ1-5,TRBV30,CAWSVGTTGNHQPQHF
TRBJ2-3,TRBV9,CASSGIEWESAIDTQYF
TRBJ2-1,TRBV6-6,CASSLLATEQFF
TRBJ2-5,TRBV7-7,CASSSTGIGQETQYF
TRBJ2-3,TRBV6-5,CASSYGGGGTDTQYF
TRBJ2-3,TRBV4-1,CASSQPRGGVTQYF
TRBJ2-3,TRBV19,CASKRTRTSEWDTQYF
TRBJ2-1,TRBV4-2,CASSQDWYVAGATYNEQFF
TRBJ2-2,TRBV7-2,CASAPSGRAHNTGELFF
TRBJ2-3,TRBV9,CASSVLYNSHTQYF
TRBJ2-3,TRBV7-3,CASSSGLAGGLDTQYF
TRBJ2-7,TRBV6-1,CASKDRSYEQYF
TRBJ2-5,TRBV4-1,CASSLQTGGRGETQYF